This T cell receptor (beta chain) was sequenced for a study of Ad26.COV2.S vaccination and SARS-CoV-2 variants (dated by TCRdb to the early 2020s). At the level of the whole study: Vaccine-arm donors were drawn from COV1001, a multicentre, randomized, double-blind, placebo-controlled phase I-IIa trial of Ad26.COV2.S in healthy adults. Ad26.COV2.S was administered intramuscularly at 5 x 10^10 or 1 x 10^11 viral particles, either as a single shot or as two shots given 56 days apart. A total of some 30 samples were included in the TCR-sequenced set, comprising around 19 Ad26.COV2.S vaccine recipients, 5 placebo recipients and 8 SARS-CoV-2 convalescent individuals. Investigators did not know the trial group allocation while performing experiments and assessing outcomes. Trial participants were randomized into five groups of five: low-dose or high-dose Ad26.COV2.S given once or twice, or placebo on both occasions. Sequencing of the TCRbeta repertoire served to evaluate the specificity and breadth of SARS-CoV-2-reactive T cell receptors following Ad26.COV2.S vaccination.

CDR1 and CDR2 are read off the germline V gene as KGHSH and LQKENI. V is clipped by 6 bases and J by 5 bases, and the sequence between their germline boundaries is 14 bases long. Reading from cysteine to phenylalanine, the CDR3 counts 15 amino acids. Only the CDR3 DNA is retained, 45 bases long and in frame from the first base. TCRbeta CDR3 regions were sequenced with the immunoSEQ Assay. After extraction, genomic DNA underwent amplification by bias-controlled multiplex PCR, followed by high-throughput sequencing. For the original study's pipeline: To quantify the absolute abundance of each unique TCRbeta CDR3 region, sequences were collapsed and filtered. T cell fraction was estimated by normalizing TCRbeta template counts to usable DNA, which was measured by amplifying reference genes present in all nucleated cells. Repertoire TCRs were annotated as SARS-CoV-2-specific when V gene, CDR3 amino acid sequence and J gene were exactly matched to a known reactive TCR set. The reference SARS-CoV-2 TCR set was obtained from MIRA and was filtered for enrichment in COVID-19-positive ImmuneCODE repertoires, whereby public or cross-reactive TCRs were removed. Drawing on the MIRA antigens, annotated TCRs were analysed further at the level of specific ORF or position within ORF. Depth was the summed frequency of annotated unique rearrangements, while breadth was defined as annotated unique rearrangements over total unique productive rearrangements. TCR breadth was compared between groups using two-sided Wilcoxon rank-sum tests. What TCRdb holds here is the immuneACCESS table cut down to in-frame rearrangements. Part of the clones is not present; checked against another copy, under half of the missing clones reflect an unresolved V gene, and the others are unexplained. V and J calls and clone size follow that table, whereas D and trimming were derived from the DNA. A total of roughly 680,000 clones appear in this sample, more than 80% of them only once. About 1.5% of the sample belongs to the ten largest clones.

The sample's treatment or condition label, in plain terms: around 19 received Ad26.COV2.S at low or high dose, single or two shots; several received placebo; per-sample allocation not given. Repertoires of vaccine and placebo recipients were sequenced from samples collected on day 63 after the first injection. Between 29 July and 7 August 2020, Cohort 1b enrolled 20 to 30 adults aged 18-55 years at one site in Boston, USA. Ad26.COV2.S consisted of a replication-incompetent adenovirus type 26 vector by which a prefusion-stabilized SARS-CoV-2 spike protein from the original Wuhan strain was expressed. Points the paper makes about the study in general: The authors noted that the TCR breadth and depth analyses may have underestimated total T cell responses. After vaccination, spike-specific CD8+ and CD4+ T cell responses were reported to show substantial breadth. Vaccine and placebo recipients had similar non-spike TCR breadth, a finding consistent with the vaccine containing only spike. The study was not powered to compare responses between vaccine doses or regimens. Ad26.COV2.S recipients had higher spike-specific TCR breadth than placebo recipients (P = 0.0014).

Of note for this clone: It has no known antigen specificity. Base qualities are missing; no much larger clone stands one base away.

The chain is encoded by TRBV18 joined to TRBJ1-6; tentative D gene TRBD1, with 6 bases matching. The sample here was peripheral blood, taken in a trial of Ad26.COV2.S vaccine versus placebo. The origin of this receptor is a person aged 18-65 years who received the Ad26.COV2.S COVID-19 vaccine or a placebo. The nucleotides are TGTGCCAGCTCCCTACAGGGCTTTCATAATTCACCCCTCCACTTT. This translates into CASSLQGFHNSPLHF.